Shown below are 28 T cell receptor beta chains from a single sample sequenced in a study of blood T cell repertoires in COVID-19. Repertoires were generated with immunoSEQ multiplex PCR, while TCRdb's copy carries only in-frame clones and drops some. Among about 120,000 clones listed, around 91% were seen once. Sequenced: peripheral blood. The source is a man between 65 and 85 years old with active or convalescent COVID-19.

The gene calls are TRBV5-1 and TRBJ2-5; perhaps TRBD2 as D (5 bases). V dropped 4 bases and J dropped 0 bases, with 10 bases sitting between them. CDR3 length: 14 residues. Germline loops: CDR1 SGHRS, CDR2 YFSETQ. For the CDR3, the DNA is TGCGCCAGCAGCCCTGGAGGAAACCAAGAGACCCAGTACTTC. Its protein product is CASSPGGNQETQYF.

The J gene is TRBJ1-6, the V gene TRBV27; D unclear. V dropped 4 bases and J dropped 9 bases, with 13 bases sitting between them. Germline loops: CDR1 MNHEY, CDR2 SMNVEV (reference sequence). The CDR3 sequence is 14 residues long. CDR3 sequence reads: CASSSGSGASPLHF. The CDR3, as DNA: TGTGCCAGCAGTTCGGGCAGCGGCGCTTCACCCCTCCACTTT.

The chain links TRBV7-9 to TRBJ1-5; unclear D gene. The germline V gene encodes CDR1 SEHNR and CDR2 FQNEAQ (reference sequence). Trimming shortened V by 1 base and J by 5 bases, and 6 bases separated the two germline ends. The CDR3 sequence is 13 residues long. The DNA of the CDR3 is TGTGCCAGCAGCTTAGAACCAGATCAGCCCCAGCATTTT. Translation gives CASSLEPDQPQHF.

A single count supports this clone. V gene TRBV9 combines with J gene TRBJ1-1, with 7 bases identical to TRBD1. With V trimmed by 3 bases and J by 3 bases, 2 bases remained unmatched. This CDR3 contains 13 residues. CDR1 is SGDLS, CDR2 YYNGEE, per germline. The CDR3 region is CASSEGQHTEAFF. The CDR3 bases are TGTGCCAGCAGCGAGGGACAGCACACTGAAGCTTTCTTT.

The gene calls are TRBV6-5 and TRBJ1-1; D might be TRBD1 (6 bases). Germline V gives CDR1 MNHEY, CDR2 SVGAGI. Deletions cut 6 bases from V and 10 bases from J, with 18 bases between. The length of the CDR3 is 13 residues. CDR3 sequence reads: CASRDSWYEGAFF. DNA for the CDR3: TGTGCCAGCAGGGACAGTTGGTATGAGGGAGCTTTCTTT.

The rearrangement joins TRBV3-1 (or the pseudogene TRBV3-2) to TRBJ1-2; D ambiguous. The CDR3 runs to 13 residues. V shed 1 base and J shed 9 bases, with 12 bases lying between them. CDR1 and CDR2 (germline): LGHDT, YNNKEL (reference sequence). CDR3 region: CASSQAQAGSYTF. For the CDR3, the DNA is TGTGCCAGCAGCCAAGCTCAGGCCGGAAGCTACACCTTC.

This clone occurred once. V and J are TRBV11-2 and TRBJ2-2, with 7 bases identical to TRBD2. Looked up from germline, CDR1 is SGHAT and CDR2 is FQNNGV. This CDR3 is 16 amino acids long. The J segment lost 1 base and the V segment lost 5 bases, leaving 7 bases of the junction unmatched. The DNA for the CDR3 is TGTGCCAGCAGCCCCCCAGCGGGGTTGAACACCGGGGAGCTGTTTTTT. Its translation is CASSPPAGLNTGELFF. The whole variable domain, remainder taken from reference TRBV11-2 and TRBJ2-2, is EAGVAQSPRYKIIEKRQSVAFWCNPISGHATLYWYQQILGQGPKLLIQFQNNGVVDDSQLPKDRFSAERLKGVDSTLKIQPAKLEDSAVYLCASSPPAGLNTGELFFGEGSRLTVL.

The DNA of the CDR3 is TGTGCCTGGAGAAGACTAGCGGATACGCAGTATTTT. As protein: CAWRRLADTQYF. This chain links TRBV30 with TRBJ2-3; the match to TRBD2 covers 8 bases. CDR1 and CDR2 from the germline V gene are GTSNPN and SVGIG (reference sequence). The CDR3 is made up of 12 amino acids. The ends lost 3 bases at V and 6 bases at J; junction bases unmatched: 2.

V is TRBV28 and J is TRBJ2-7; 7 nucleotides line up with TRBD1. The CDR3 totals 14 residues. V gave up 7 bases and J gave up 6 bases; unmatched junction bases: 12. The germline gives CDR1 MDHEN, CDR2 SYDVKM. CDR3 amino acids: CASTLRKGAGEQYF. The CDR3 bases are TGTGCCAGCACTCTAAGGAAGGGGGCTGGCGAGCAGTACTTC.

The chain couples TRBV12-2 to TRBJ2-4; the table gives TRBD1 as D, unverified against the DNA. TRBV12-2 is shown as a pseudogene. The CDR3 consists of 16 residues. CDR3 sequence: CASRLAQAGGKNIQYF. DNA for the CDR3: TGTGCAAGTCGCTTAGCCCAAGCTGGGGGCAAGAACATTCAGTACTTC.

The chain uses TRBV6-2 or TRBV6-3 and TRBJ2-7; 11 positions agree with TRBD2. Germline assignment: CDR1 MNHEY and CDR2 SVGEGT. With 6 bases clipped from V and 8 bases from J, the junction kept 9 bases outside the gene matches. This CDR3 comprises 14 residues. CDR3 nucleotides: TGTGCCAGCAGCTATGGGACTAGCGGTGCTCAGCAGTACTTC. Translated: CASSYGTSGAQQYF.

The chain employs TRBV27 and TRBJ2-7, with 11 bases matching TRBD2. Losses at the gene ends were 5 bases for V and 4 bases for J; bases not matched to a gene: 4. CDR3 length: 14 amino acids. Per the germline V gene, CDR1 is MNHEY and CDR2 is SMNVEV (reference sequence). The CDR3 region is CASSTSGSIYEQYF. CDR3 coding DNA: TGTGCCAGCAGTACTAGCGGGAGTATATACGAGCAGTACTTC.

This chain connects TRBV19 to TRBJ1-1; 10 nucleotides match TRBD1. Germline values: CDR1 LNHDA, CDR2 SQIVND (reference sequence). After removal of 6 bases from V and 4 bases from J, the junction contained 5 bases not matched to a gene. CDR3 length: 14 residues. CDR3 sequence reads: CASRTDRGITEAFF. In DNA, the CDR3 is TGTGCCAGTAGAACGGACAGGGGGATCACTGAAGCTTTCTTT.

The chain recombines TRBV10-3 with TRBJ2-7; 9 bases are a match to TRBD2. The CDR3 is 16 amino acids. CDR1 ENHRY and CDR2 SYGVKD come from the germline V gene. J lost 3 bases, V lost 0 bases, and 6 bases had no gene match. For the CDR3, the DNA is TGTGCCATCAGTGAGTCGTTTAGCGGGAGAAACTACGAGCAGTACTTC. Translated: CAISESFSGRNYEQYF.

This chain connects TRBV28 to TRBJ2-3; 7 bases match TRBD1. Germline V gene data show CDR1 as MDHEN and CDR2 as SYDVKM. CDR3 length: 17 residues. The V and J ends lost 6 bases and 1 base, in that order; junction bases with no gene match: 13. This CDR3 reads CASSSALIGGGTDTQYF. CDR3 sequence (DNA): TGTGCCAGCAGCTCAGCGTTGATAGGGGGCGGCACAGATACGCAGTATTTT.

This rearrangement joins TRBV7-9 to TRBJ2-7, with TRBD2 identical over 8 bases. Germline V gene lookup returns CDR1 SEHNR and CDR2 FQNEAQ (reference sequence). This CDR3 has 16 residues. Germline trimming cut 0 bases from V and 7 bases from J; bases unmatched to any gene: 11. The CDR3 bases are TGTGCCAGCAGCTTAGCCTCCGGGACTAGGTCCGGGGAGCAGTACTTC. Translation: CASSLASGTRSGEQYF.

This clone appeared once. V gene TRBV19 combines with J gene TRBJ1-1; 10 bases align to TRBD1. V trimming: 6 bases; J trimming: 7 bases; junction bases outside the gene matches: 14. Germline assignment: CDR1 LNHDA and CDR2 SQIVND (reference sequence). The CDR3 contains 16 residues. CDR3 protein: CASSKTDRGYVSEAFF. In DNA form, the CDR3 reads TGTGCCAGTAGCAAAACGGACAGGGGGTATGTGAGTGAAGCTTTCTTT.

Here the CDR3 DNA reads TGTGCCAGCAGCCAAGAACGGGGGACTGAAGCTTTCTTT. Its protein product is CASSQERGTEAFF. The V gene is TRBV4-2, the J gene TRBJ1-1; tentatively, D is TRBD1 (5 bases). V lost 0 bases and J lost 5, with 7 bases in between. The germline CDR1 and CDR2 sequences are LGHNA and YNFKEQ. This CDR3 region has 13 residues.

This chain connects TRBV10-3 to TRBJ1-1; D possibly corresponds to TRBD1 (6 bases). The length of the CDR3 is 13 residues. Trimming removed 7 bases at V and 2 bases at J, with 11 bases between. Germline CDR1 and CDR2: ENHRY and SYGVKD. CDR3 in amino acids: CAIKPGGNTEAFF. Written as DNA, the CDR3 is TGTGCCATCAAGCCGGGGGGCAACACTGAAGCTTTCTTT.

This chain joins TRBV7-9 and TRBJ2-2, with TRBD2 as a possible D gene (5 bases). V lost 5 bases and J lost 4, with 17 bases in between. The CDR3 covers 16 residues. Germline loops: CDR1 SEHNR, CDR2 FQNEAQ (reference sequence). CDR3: CASSPSRGSSTGELFF. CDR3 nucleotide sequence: TGTGCCAGCAGCCCTAGTCGGGGTTCGAGCACCGGGGAGCTGTTTTTT.

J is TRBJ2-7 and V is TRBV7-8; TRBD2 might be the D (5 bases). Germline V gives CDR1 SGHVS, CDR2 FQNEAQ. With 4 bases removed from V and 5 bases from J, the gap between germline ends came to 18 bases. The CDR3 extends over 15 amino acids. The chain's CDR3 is CASSSRREGLHEQYF. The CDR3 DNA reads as TGTGCCAGCAGCTCCCGACGCGAGGGCCTCCACGAGCAGTACTTC.

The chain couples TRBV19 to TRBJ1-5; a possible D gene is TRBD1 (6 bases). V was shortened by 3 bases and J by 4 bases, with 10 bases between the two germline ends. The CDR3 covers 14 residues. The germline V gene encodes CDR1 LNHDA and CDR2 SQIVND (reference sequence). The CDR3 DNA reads TGTGCCAGTAGTATTCGACAGGTGAATCAGCCCCAGCATTTT. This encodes CASSIRQVNQPQHF. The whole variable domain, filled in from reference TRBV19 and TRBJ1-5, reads DGGITQSPKYLFRKEGQNVTLSCEQNLNHDAMYWYRQDPGQGLRLIYYSQIVNDFQKGDIAEGYSVSREKKESFPLTVTSAQKNPTAFYLCASSIRQVNQPQHFGDGTRLSIL.

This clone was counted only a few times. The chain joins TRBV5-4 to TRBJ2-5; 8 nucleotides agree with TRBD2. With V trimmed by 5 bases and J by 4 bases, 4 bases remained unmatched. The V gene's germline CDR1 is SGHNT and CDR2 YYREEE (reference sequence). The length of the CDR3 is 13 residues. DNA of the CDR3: TGTGCCAGCAGTGAGCGGGAGAGAGAGACCCAGTACTTC. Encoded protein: CASSERERETQYF.

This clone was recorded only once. This CDR3 reads CARSLTGAEPQHF. The DNA of the CDR3 is TGTGCCAGAAGCTTGACTGGGGCGGAGCCCCAGCATTTT. The chain recombines TRBV5-3 with TRBJ1-5; a possible D gene is TRBD1 (5 bases). TRBV5-3 is designated an ORF whose function remains uncertain. The CDR3 loop spans 13 amino acids. V lost 1 base to trimming and J lost 8 bases, with 10 bases between them.

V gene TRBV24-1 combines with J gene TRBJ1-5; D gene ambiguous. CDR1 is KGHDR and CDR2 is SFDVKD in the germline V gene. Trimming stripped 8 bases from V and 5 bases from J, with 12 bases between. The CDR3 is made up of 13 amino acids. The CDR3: CATTAGRDQPQHF. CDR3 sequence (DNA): TGTGCCACCACGGCTGGGAGGGATCAGCCCCAGCATTTT.

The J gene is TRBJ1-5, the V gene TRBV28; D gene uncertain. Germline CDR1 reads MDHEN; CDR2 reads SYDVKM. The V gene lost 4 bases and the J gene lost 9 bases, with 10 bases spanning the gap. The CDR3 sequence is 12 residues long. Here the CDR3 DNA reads TGTGCCAGCAGTTCCGGTTCATGGCCCCAGCATTTT. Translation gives CASSSGSWPQHF.

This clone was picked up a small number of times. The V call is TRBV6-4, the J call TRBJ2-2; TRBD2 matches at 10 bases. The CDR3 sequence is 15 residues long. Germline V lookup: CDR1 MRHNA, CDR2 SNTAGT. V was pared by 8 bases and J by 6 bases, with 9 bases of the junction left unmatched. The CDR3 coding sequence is TGTGCCAGCCGGACTAGCGGACGGATCCCCGGGGAGCTGTTTTTT. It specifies CASRTSGRIPGELFF.

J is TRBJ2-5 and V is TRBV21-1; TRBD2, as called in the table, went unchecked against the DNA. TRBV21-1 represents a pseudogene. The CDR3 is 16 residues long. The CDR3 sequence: CASTPNGAGIQETQYF. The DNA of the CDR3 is TGTGCCAGCACCCCAAACGGGGCGGGGATCCAAGAGACCCAGTACTTC.